This T cell receptor (beta chain) was captured by sequencing in a study of OX40 agonist ivuxolimab in advanced cancers. Study-level information: The mean age was approximately 56 years, ranging from about 23 to 79, with roughly four fifths of participants male.

Patients had blood sampled at baseline and again on cycle 4 day 1 and cycle 7 day 1. With 2 bases removed from V and 14 bases from J, the gap between germline ends came to 13 bases. The CDR3 totals 12 residues. The germline CDR1 and CDR2 sequences are SGHDN and FVKESK. This clone was counted a single time. Its antigen is not identified. This table comes from immunoSEQ multiplex PCR, and its TCRdb copy is limited to in-frame clones, with some not included. The profile shows roughly 76,000 clones, 84% of them singletons. Study-wide results and limits: In general, CD8+ T cells held more expanded clones than CD4+ did, on average. Clonal expansion by week 6 occurred in CD4+ and CD8+ blood T cells (at 0.1 to 3.0 mg/kg).

The V and J genes are TRBV14 and TRBJ2-4; D unclear. The sample consisted of CD4+ or CD8+ T cells sorted from blood, taken in a trial of the OX40 agonist ivuxolimab. This TCR was recovered from an adult with an advanced solid tumor such as melanoma, head and neck, liver or kidney cancer. CDR3 nucleotides: TGTGCCAGCAGCCAATTCGCAGGATTAGAGTACTTC. This gives the protein CASSQFAGLEYF.